This T cell receptor beta chain was recorded in a study of cytomegalovirus exposure and HLA in healthy donors. Primers for the PCR totalled 60 Vbeta and 13 Jbeta. Produced via immunoSEQ multiplex PCR; TCRdb's table is partial and in-frame only. The sample records some 150,000 clones, 77% being singletons. Germline V CDR1 and CDR2: LGHNT, FRNRAP. This CDR3 has 14 amino acids. Source material: PBMCs. The clonotype was recovered from a woman aged 40 to 50 in good health and CMV-seronegative. V gene TRBV12-5 combines with J gene TRBJ2-5, with a possible D match to TRBD2 (6 bases). The J call may be in error: the DNA end matches TRBJ2-7 better. For the CDR3, the DNA is TGTGCTAGTGGTTTGTCGGGGGTCCCCTACGAGCAGTACTTC. Amino acids: CASGLSGVPYEQYF.